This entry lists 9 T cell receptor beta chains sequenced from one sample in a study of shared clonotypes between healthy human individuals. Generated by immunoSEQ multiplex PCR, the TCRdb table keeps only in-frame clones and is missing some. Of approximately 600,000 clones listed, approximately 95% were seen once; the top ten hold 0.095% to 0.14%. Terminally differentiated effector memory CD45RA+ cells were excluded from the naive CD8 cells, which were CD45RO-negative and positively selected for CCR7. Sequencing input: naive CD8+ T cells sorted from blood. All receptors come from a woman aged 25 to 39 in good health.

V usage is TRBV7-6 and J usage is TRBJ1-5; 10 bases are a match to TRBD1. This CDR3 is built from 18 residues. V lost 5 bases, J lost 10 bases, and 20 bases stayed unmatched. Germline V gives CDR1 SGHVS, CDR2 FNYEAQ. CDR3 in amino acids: CASSPFVSGTGAEKPQHF. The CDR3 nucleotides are TGTGCCAGCAGCCCCTTCGTTTCCGGGACAGGGGCTGAGAAACCCCAGCATTTT.

The CDR3 bases are TGTGCCAGCAGCCCATCGGGGGAGCGCGAGCAGTACTTC. Amino acids: CASSPSGEREQYF. This sequence joins TRBV11-2 and TRBJ2-7; the D gene is possibly TRBD2 (6 bases). Germline V gene data show CDR1 as SGHAT and CDR2 as FQNNGV. V was shortened by 5 bases and J by 6 bases, with 14 bases between the two germline ends. CDR3 size: 13 residues.

In nucleotides, the CDR3 is TGTGCCAGCAGGTACAGGGGCTCCTACGAGCAGTACTTC. Protein sequence: CASRYRGSYEQYF. The V call is TRBV5-6, the J call TRBJ2-7; 7 bases line up with TRBD1. Germline CDR1 is SGHDT and CDR2 is YYEEEE. The CDR3 covers 13 residues. J gave up 0 bases and V 5 bases, and 2 bases lay outside the gene matches.

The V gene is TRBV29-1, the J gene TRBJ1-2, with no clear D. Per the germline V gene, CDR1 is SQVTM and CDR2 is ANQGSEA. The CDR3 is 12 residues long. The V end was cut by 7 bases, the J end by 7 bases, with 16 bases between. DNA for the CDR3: TGCAGCGGACGGAGATCGGATGGTGGCTACACCTTC. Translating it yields CSGRRSDGGYTF.

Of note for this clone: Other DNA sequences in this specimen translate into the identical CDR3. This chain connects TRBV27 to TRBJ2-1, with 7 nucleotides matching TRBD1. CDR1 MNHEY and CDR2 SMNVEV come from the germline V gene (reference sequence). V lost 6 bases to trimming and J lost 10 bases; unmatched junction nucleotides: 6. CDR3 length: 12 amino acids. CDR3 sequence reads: CASSPTGVEQFF. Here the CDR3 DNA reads TGTGCCAGCAGCCCAACAGGGGTCGAGCAGTTCTTC.

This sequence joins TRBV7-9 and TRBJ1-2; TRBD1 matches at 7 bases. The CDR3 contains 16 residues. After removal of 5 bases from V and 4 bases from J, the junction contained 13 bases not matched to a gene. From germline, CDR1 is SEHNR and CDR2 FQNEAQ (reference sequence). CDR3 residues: CASSPSGKGASYGYTF. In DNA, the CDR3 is TGTGCCAGCAGCCCCTCGGGGAAGGGGGCCAGCTATGGCTACACCTTC.

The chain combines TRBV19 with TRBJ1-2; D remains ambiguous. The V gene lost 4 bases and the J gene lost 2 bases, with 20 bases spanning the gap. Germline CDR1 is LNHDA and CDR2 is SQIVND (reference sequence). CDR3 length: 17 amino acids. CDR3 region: CASSTPRGRAGNYGYTF. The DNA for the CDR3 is TGTGCCAGTAGTACCCCCCGTGGAAGGGCTGGAAACTATGGCTACACCTTC.

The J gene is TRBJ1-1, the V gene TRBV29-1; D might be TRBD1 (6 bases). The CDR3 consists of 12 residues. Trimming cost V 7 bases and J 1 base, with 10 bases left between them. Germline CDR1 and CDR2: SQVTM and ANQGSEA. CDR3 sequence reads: CSALQGNTEAFF. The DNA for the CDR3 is TGCAGCGCCCTACAGGGGAACACTGAAGCTTTCTTT.

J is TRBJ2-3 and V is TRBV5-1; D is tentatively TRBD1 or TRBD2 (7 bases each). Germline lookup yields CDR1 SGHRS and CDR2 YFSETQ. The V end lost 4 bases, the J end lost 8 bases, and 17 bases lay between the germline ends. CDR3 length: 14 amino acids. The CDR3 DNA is TGCGCCAGCAGCGTATTTACAGGGGAGGGTACGCAGTATTTT. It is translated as CASSVFTGEGTQYF.